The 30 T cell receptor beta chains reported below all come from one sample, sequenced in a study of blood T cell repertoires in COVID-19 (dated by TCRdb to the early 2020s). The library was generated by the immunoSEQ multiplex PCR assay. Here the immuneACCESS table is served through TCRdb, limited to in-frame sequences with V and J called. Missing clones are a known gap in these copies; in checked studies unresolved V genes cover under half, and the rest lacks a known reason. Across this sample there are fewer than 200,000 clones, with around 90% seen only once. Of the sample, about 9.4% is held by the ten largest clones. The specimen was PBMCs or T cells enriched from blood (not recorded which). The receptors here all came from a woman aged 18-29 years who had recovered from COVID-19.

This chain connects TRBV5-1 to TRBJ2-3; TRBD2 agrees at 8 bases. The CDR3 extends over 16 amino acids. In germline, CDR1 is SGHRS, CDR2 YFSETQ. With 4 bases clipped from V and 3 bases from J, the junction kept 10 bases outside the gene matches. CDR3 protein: CASSPGLVHGTDTQYF. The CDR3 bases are TGCGCCAGCAGCCCGGGACTAGTCCATGGAACAGATACGCAGTATTTT.

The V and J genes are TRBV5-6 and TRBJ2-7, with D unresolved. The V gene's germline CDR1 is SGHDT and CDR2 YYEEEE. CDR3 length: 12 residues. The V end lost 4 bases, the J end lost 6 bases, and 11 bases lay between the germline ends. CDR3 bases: TGTGCCAGCAGCCCCGGTAAGAGCGAGCAGTACTTC. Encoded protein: CASSPGKSEQYF.

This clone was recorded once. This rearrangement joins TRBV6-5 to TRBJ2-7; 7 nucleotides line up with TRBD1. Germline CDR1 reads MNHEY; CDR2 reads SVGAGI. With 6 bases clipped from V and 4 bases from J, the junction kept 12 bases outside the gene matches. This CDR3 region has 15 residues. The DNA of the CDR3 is TGTGCCAGCAGAGACAGGGTGGGGTTTGAATACGAGCAGTACTTC. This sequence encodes CASRDRVGFEYEQYF.

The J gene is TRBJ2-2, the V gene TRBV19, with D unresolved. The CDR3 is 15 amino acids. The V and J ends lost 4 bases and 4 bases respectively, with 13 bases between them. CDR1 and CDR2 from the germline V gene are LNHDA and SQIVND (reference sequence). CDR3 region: CASSNVRNFTGELFF. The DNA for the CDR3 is TGTGCCAGTAGTAATGTACGAAACTTCACCGGGGAGCTGTTTTTT.

The CDR3 DNA reads as TGTGCCAGCAGCCTTAGCGGGGGTTCAGATACGCAGTATTTT. It yields the protein CASSLSGGSDTQYF. V and J are TRBV5-5 and TRBJ2-3; 9 nucleotides align to TRBD2. The ends lost 4 bases at V and 4 bases at J; junction bases unmatched: 4. The CDR3 sequence is 14 residues long. In germline, CDR1 is SGHKS, CDR2 YYEKEE (reference sequence).

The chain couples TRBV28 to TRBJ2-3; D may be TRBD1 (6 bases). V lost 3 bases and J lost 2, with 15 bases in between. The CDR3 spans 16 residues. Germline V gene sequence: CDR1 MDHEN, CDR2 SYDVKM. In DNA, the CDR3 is TGTGCCAGCAGTTTCAGGCACAGGGTCTTCACAGATACGCAGTATTTT. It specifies CASSFRHRVFTDTQYF.

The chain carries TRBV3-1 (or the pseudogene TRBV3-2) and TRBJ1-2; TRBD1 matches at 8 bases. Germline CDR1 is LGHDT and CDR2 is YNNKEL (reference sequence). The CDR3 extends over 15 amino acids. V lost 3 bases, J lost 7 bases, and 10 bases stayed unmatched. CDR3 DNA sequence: TGTGCCAGCAGCCACCGAGACAGGGGCTATGGTGGCTACACCTTC. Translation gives CASSHRDRGYGGYTF.

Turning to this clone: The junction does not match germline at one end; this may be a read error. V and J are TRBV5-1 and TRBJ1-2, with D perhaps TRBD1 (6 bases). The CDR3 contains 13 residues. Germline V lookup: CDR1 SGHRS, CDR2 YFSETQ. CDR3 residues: CASRGTSALLPAF. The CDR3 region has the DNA TGCGCCAGCAGAGGGACAAGCGCTCTTCTACCTGCTTTC.

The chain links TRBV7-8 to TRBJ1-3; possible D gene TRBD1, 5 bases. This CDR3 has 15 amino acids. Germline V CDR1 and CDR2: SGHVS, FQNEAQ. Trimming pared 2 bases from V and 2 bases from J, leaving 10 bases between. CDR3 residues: CASSLTREAGNTIYF. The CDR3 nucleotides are TGTGCCAGCAGCTTAACCAGGGAGGCTGGAAACACCATATATTTT.

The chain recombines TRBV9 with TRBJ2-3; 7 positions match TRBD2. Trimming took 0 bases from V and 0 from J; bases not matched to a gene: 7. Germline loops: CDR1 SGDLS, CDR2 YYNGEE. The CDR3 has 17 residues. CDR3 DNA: TGTGCCAGCAGCGTAGAAGTTGGCGGGAGTAGCACAGATACGCAGTATTTT. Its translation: CASSVEVGGSSTDTQYF.

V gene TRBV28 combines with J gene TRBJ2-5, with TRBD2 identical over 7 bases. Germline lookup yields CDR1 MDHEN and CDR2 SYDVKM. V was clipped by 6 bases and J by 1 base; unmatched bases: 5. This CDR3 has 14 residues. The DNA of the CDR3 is TGTGCCAGCAGCCCAGCGGGGCCCCAAGAGACCCAGTACTTC. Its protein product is CASSPAGPQETQYF.

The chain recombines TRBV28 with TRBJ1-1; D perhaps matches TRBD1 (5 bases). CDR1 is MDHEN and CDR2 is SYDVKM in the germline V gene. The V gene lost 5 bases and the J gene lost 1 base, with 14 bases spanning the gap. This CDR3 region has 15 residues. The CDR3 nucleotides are TGTGCCAGCAGTCCCCTATCGACAGCGAACACTGAAGCTTTCTTT. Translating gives CASSPLSTANTEAFF.

In DNA, the CDR3 is TGTGCCATCAGAAACGAGCGGGGGGTCTGGGATACGCAGTATTTT. This gives the protein CAIRNERGVWDTQYF. The rearrangement joins TRBV10-3 to TRBJ2-3, with TRBD2 matching 9 bases. J lost 6 bases, V lost 6 bases, and 10 bases had no gene match. The CDR3 length is 15 residues. The germline CDR1 and CDR2 sequences are ENHRY and SYGVKD.

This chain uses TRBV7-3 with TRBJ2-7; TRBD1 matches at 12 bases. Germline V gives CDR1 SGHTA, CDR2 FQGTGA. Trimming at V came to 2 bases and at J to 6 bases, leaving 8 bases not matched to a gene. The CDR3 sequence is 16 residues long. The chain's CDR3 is CASSLGGGQGAGEQYF. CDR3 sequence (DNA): TGTGCCAGCAGCTTAGGCGGGGGACAGGGGGCTGGCGAGCAGTACTTC.

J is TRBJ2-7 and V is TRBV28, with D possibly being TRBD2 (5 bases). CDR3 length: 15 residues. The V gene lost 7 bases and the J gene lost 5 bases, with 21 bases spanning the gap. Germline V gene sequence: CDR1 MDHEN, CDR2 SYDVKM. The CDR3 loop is CASTSPRTLRDEQYF. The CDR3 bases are TGTGCCAGCACTTCCCCTCGGACCCTGAGGGACGAGCAGTACTTC.

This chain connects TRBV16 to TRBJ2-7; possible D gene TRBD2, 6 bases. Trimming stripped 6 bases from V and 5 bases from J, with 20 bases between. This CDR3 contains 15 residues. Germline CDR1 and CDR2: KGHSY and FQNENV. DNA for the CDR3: TGTGCCAGCAGACGGACGTCGACGCCGGGGGACGAGCAGTACTTC. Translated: CASRRTSTPGDEQYF.

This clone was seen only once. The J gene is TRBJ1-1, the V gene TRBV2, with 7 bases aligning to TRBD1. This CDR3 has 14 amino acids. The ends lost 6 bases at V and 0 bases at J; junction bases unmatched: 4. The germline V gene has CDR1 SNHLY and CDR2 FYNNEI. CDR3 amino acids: CASRGQPMNTEAFF. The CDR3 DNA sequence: TGTGCCAGCAGGGGACAGCCCATGAACACTGAAGCTTTCTTT.

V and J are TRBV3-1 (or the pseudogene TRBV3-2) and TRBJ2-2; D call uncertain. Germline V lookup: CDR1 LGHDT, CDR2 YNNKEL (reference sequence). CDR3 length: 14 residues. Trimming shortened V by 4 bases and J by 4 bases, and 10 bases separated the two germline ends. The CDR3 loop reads CASSRRGLTGELFF. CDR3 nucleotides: TGTGCCAGCAGCCGACGCGGCCTCACCGGGGAGCTGTTTTTT.

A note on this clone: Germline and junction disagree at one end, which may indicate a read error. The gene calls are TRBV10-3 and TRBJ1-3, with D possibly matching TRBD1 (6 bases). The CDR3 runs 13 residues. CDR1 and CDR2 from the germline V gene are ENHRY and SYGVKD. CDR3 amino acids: CAVSRGLENTIYF. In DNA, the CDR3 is TGTGCCGTCAGTAGGGGGTTGGAAAACACCATATATTTT.

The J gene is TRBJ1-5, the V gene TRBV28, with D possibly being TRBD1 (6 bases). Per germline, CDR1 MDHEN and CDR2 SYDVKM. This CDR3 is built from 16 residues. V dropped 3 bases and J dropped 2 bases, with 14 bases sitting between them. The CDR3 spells CASSLGWGGGNQPQHF. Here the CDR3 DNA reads TGTGCCAGCAGTTTGGGGTGGGGGGGCGGCAATCAGCCCCAGCATTTT.

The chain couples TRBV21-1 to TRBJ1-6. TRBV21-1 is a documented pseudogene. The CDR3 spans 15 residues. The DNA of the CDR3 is TGTGCCAGCAGCAAAGTGCAGAGGGATAATTCACCCCTCCACTTT. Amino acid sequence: CASSKVQRDNSPLHF.

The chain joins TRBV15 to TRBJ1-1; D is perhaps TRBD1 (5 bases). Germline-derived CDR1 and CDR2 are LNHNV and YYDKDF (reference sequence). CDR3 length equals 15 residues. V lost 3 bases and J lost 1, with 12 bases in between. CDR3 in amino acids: CATSRRQRKNTEAFF. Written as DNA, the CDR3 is TGTGCCACCAGCAGGCGACAGAGAAAGAACACTGAAGCTTTCTTT. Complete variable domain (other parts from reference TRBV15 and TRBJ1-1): DAMVIQNPRYQVTQFGKPVTLSCSQTLNHNVMYWYQQKSSQAPKLLFHYYDKDFNNEADTPDNFQSRRPNTSFCFLDIRSPGLGDTAMYLCATSRRQRKNTEAFFGQGTRLTVV.

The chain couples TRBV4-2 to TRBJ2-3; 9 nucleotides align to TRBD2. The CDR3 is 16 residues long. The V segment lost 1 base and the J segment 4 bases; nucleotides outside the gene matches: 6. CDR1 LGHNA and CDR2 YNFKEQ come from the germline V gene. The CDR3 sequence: CASSQGTSDGADTQYF. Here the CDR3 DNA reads TGTGCCAGCAGCCAAGGGACTAGCGATGGTGCAGATACGCAGTATTTT.

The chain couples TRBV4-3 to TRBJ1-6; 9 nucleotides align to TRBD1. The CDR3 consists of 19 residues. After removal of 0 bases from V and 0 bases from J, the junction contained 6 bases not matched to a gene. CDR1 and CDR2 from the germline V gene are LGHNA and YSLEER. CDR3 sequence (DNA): TGCGCCAGCAGCCAAGAATCAATGGGACAGGGCTCCTATAATTCACCCCTCCACTTT. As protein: CASSQESMGQGSYNSPLHF.

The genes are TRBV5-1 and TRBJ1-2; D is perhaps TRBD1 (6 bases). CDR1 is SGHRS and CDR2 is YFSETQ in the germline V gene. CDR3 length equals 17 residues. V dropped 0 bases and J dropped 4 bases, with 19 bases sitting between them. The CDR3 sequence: CASSLVPGGGWIYGYTF. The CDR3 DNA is TGCGCCAGCAGCTTGGTCCCCGGCGGGGGCTGGATCTATGGCTACACCTTC.

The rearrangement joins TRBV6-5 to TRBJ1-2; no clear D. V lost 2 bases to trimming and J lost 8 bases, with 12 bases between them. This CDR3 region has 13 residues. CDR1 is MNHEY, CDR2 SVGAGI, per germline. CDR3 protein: CASSYGRVAGYTF. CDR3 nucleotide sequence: TGTGCCAGCAGTTACGGGAGGGTTGCCGGCTACACCTTC.

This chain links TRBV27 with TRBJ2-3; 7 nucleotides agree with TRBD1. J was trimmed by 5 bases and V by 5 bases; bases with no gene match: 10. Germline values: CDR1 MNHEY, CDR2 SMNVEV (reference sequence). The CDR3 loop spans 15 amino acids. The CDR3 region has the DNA TGTGCCAGCAGTGTTCGGCCAGGGGGTATAGATACGCAGTATTTT. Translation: CASSVRPGGIDTQYF.

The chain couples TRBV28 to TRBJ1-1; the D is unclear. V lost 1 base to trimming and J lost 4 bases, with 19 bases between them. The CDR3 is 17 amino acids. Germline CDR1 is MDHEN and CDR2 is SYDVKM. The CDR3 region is CASSLLVSTSLFTEAFF. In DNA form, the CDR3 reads TGTGCCAGCAGTTTATTAGTTTCCACCTCCCTTTTCACTGAAGCTTTCTTT.

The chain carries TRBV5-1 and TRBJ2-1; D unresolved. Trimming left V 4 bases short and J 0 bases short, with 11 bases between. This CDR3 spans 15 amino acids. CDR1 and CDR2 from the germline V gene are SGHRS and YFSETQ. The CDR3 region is CASSKRLASYNEQFF. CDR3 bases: TGCGCCAGCAGCAAGAGGCTCGCCTCCTACAATGAGCAGTTCTTC. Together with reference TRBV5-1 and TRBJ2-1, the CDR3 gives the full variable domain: KAGVTQTPRYLIKTRGQQVTLSCSPISGHRSVSWYQQTPGQGLQFLFEYFSETQRNKGNFPGRFSGRQFSNSRSEMNVSTLELGDSALYLCASSKRLASYNEQFFGPGTRLTVL.

Written as DNA, the CDR3 is TGTGCCAGCTCACCACCGACGGACTACTACGAGCAGTACTTC. Its translation is CASSPPTDYYEQYF. This chain joins TRBV18 and TRBJ2-7, with D tentatively TRBD2 (6 bases). Trimming took 0 bases from V and 3 from J, leaving 9 bases between them. Germline V gene data show CDR1 as KGHSH and CDR2 as LQKENI. The CDR3 length is 14 residues.